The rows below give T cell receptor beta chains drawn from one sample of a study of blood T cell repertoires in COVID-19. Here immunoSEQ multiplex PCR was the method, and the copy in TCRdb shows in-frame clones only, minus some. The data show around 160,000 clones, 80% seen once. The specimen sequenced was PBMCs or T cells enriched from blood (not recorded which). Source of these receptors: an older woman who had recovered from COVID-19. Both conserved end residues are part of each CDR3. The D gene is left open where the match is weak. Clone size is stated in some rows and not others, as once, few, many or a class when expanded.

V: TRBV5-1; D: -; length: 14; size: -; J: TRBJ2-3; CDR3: CASSFSGDTDTQYF; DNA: TGCGCCAGCAGCTTTAGTGGAGACACAGATACGCAGTATTTT
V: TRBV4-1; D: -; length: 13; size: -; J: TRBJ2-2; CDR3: CASSQERTGELFF; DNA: TGCGCCAGCAGCCAAGAGAGGACCGGGGAGCTGTTTTTT
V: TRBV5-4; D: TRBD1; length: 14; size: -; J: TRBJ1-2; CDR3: CASSQDRAPYGYTF; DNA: TGTGCCAGCAGCCAGGACAGGGCCCCCTATGGCTACACCTTC
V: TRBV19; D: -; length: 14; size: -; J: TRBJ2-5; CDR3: CASSIRGEQETQYF; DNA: TGTGCCAGTAGTATCAGGGGAGAGCAAGAGACCCAGTACTTC
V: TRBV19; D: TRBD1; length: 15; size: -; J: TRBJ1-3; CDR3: CASSISGQIGYTIYF; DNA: TGTGCCAGTAGTATATCGGGACAGATCGGATACACCATATATTTT
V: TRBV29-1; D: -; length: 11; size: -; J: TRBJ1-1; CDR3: CSVVAAGLTFF; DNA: TGCAGCGTTGTAGCGGCAGGGTTGACTTTCTTT
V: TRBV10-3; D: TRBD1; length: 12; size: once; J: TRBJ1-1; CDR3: CAISGGDREAFF; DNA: TGTGCCATCAGCGGAGGGGACAGGGAAGCTTTCTTT
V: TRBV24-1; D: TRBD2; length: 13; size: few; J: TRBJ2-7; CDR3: CATSGGGAYEQYF; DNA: TGTGCCACCAGTGGCGGGGGGGCCTACGAGCAGTACTTC
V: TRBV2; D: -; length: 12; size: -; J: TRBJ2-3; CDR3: CASTRGTDTQYF; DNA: TGTGCCAGCACTCGCGGCACAGATACGCAGTATTTT
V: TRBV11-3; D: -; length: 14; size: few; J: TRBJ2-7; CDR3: CASSLGGSSYEQYF; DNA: TGTGCCAGCAGCTTAGGAGGGAGTTCCTACGAGCAGTACTTC
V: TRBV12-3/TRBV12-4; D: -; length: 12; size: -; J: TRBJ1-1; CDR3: CASSRRGTEAFF; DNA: TGTGCCAGCAGTCGGCGGGGCACTGAAGCTTTCTTT
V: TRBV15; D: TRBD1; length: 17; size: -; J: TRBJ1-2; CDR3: CATSRDPGRGRVYGYTF; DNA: TGTGCCACCAGCAGAGACCCCGGGAGGGGGCGAGTCTATGGCTACACCTTC
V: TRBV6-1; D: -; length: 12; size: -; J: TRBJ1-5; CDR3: CASSEPNQPQHF; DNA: TGTGCCAGCAGTGAACCAAATCAGCCCCAGCATTTT
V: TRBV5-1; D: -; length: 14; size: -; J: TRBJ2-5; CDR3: CASSYTGGQETQYF; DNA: TGCGCCAGCAGCTATACTGGAGGACAAGAGACCCAGTACTTC
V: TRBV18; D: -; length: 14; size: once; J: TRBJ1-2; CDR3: CASSPSTVNYGYTF; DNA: TGTGCCAGCTCACCCTCGACAGTAAACTATGGCTACACCTTC
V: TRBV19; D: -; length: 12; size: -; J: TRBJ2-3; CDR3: CASSTRQDTQYF; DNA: TGTGCCAGTAGTACGAGACAGGATACGCAGTATTTT
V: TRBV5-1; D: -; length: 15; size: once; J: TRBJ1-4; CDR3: CASSETISTNEKLFF; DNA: TGCGCCAGCAGCGAAACTATATCAACTAATGAAAAACTGTTTTTT